This TCR beta chain was recorded in a study of blood T cell repertoires in COVID-19. J lost 3 bases, V lost 6 bases, and 6 bases had no gene match. Germline V gene sequence: CDR1 WSHSY, CDR2 SAAADI. The CDR3 runs 15 residues. Data came from immunoSEQ multiplex PCR; TCRdb stores just in-frame clones and leaves some out. The repertoire holds 40,000 to 55,000 clones, with 82% as singletons. This chain connects TRBV10-2 to TRBJ2-1, with 9 nucleotides matching TRBD1. This clonotype originated in a human donor with acute or convalescent COVID-19. The donor label of this sample is uncertain. The source material was peripheral blood. The CDR3 region has the DNA TGCGCCAGCAGGCTCGGACAGGGGATCTACAATGAGCAGTTCTTC. Translating it yields CASRLGQGIYNEQFF.